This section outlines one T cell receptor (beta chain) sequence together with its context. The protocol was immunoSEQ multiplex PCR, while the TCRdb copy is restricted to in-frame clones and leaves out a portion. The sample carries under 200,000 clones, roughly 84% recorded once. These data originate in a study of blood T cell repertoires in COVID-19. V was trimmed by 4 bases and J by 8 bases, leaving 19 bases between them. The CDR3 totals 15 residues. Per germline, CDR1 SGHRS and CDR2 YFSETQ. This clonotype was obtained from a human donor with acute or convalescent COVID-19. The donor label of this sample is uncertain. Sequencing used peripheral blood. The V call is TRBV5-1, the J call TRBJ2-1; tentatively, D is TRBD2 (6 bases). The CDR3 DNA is TGCGCCAGCAGCCGGGAGCTTAGCCGAACGGATGAGCAGTTCTTC. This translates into CASSRELSRTDEQFF.